Presented here are 4 T cell receptor beta chains from one specimen sequenced in a study of blood T cell repertoires in COVID-19. Sequencing was performed with immunoSEQ multiplex PCR; in TCRdb, only in-frame clones are kept and a portion is missing. This sample has fewer than 350,000 clones; approximately 91% occur once, and the top ten carry over 2%. Sequencing used PBMCs or T cells enriched from blood (not recorded which). The receptors were sampled from a woman in her 40s with acute COVID-19.

The chain uses TRBV18 and TRBJ2-2; D remains unclear. The germline V and J ends were trimmed by 6 bases and 5 bases, with 4 bases remaining between them. The CDR3 runs 11 residues. Germline V gene lookup returns CDR1 KGHSH and CDR2 LQKENI. CDR3 protein: CASSATGELFF. In DNA, the CDR3 is TGTGCCAGCTCGGCTACCGGGGAGCTGTTTTTT.

The chain joins TRBV6-5 to TRBJ2-1; the D is unclear. The CDR3 has 10 amino acids. In germline, CDR1 is MNHEY, CDR2 SVGAGI. Trimming stripped 8 bases from V and 7 bases from J, with 6 bases between. Here the CDR3 reads CASSRNEQFF. CDR3 nucleotide sequence: TGTGCCAGCTCCAGGAATGAGCAGTTCTTC.

This clone was seen once. The rearrangement uses TRBV7-9 and TRBJ1-2; tentatively, D is TRBD1 (5 bases). CDR1 is SEHNR and CDR2 is FQNEAQ in the germline V gene (reference sequence). Trimming removed 5 bases at V and 2 bases at J, with 15 bases between. This CDR3 comprises 15 residues. CDR3 loop: CASSKFGGDNYGYTF. The CDR3 DNA is TGTGCCAGCAGCAAGTTTGGAGGGGACAACTATGGCTACACCTTC.

V gene TRBV25-1 combines with J gene TRBJ1-4; 10 positions match TRBD1. The V and J ends lost 2 bases and 7 bases, in that order; junction bases with no gene match: 4. CDR1 MGHDK and CDR2 SYGVNS come from the germline V gene. CDR3 length: 15 amino acids. The CDR3 sequence is CASSEPGTGAEKLFF. DNA of the CDR3: TGTGCCAGCAGTGAACCCGGGACAGGGGCTGAAAAACTGTTTTTT.